The T cell receptor (beta chain) described here comes from a study of CD8+ T cells in alopecia areata. Study at large: Twice daily, treated patients received 5 to 10 mg of oral tofacitinib.

Isolated RNA was reverse transcribed into cDNA used as the sequencing template. Profiling relied on immunoSEQ multiplex PCR, and the TCRdb table lists in-frame clones only, not all of them. The profile shows 190,000 or so clones, roughly 61% of them singletons. Treatment defined: oral pan-JAK inhibitor, 5-10 mg twice daily. The receptor comes from a human donor with alopecia areata. Specimen: CD8+ T cells sorted from blood, collected at week 24, from a patient treated with tofacitinib.

The DNA for the CDR3 is TGTGCCAGCAGCCTATACAGGGGAGGGAGCAATCAGCCCCAGCATTTT. Protein: CASSLYRGGSNQPQHF. This chain connects TRBV4-2 to TRBJ1-5; 7 positions match TRBD1. The CDR3 sequence is 16 residues long. V lost 4 bases and J lost 1; bases outside the gene matches: 7. Germline CDR1 LGHNA, CDR2 YNFKEQ.